Following are 30 T cell receptor beta chains from one sample sequenced in a study of T cells expressing NK-cell markers. From the 5' RACE reads, TCRdb lists one entry per CDR3 protein and no DNA. Recorded for this sample: around 280,000 distinct CDR3 sequences. Specimen: blood T cells: a sorted CD56 or NKG2C T cell subset, CD4+ or CD8+ T cells, or bulk PBMC T cells (not recorded which). The receptors stem from a young man in good health.

The J gene is TRBJ1-1, the V gene TRBV9; checking the TCRdb D call of TRBD1 is not possible without DNA. This CDR3 contains 14 residues. Germline-derived CDR1 and CDR2 are SGDLS and YYNGEE. The CDR3: CASSAGRKNTEAFF.

J is TRBJ1-4 and V is TRBV6-5; TCRdb selects TRBD1, and the lack of DNA leaves this call unchecked. Germline values: CDR1 MNHEY, CDR2 SVGAGI. The CDR3 loop spans 16 amino acids. This CDR3 is CASSYVPGQGAEKLFF.

The genes are TRBV20-1 and TRBJ2-3. CDR1 and CDR2 (germline): DFQATT, SNEGSKA (reference sequence). The CDR3 is made up of 13 amino acids. The CDR3 here is CSAITRYTDTQYF.

V and J are TRBV15 and TRBJ1-5; TCRdb reports TRBD1, a call that lacks DNA to check it against. The CDR3 spans 15 residues. The germline V gene encodes CDR1 LNHNV and CDR2 YYDKDF (reference sequence). CDR3 in amino acids: CATSTHRDSNQPQHF.

The chain links TRBV12-3 or TRBV12-4 to TRBJ2-1; no DNA is available, so the TRBD2 call from TCRdb remains unchecked. The CDR3 loop spans 15 amino acids. CDR3 amino acids: CASSHTSGYYNEQFF.

V gene TRBV7-8 combines with J gene TRBJ2-3; TCRdb gives TRBD2 as the D gene, but with no DNA this cannot be confirmed. Germline-derived CDR1 and CDR2 are SGHVS and FQNEAQ. This CDR3 is 16 amino acids long. The chain's CDR3 is CASSGLAQSGPRTQYF. Looking up the rest from reference TRBV7-8 and TRBJ2-3 gives the full variable domain: GAGVSQSPRYKVAKRGQDVALRCDPISGHVSLFWYQQALGQGPEFLTYFQNEAQLDKSGLPSDRFFAERPEGSVSTLKIQRTQQEDSAVYLCASSGLAQSGPRTQYFGPGTRLTVL.

CDR3 region: CASSPQRGLRTDTQYF. The rearrangement uses TRBV28 and TRBJ2-3; checking the TCRdb D call of TRBD2 is not possible without DNA. The germline gives CDR1 MDHEN, CDR2 SYDVKM. The CDR3 runs to 16 residues.

The chain has TRBV7-2 and TRBJ2-5; as DNA is missing, the TRBD1 call by TCRdb cannot be tested. Germline CDR1 SGHTA, CDR2 FQGNSA. This CDR3 has 15 residues. The CDR3 is CASSPADVRPETQYF.

The rearrangement joins TRBV23-1 to TRBJ2-5. TRBV23-1 is reported as an ORF; its role is uncertain. There are 13 residues in the CDR3. CDR3 in amino acids: CASSHPEDRRLYF.

The chain carries TRBV7-8 and TRBJ2-7; TCRdb's assignment of TRBD1 cannot be checked, as there is no DNA. Germline loops: CDR1 SGHVS, CDR2 FQNEAQ. CDR3 size: 15 residues. The CDR3 here is CASSLAGTGVGEQYF.

The rearrangement links TRBV7-6 to TRBJ2-3; TCRdb designates TRBD2, a call that cannot be tested without DNA. Germline CDR1 is SGHVS and CDR2 is FNYEAQ. The CDR3 runs 19 residues. The CDR3 reads CASSPRTSGRRDSTDTQYF.

The chain carries TRBV19 and TRBJ2-2. This CDR3 comprises 12 residues. Germline V gene data show CDR1 as LNHDA and CDR2 as SQIVND (reference sequence). CDR3 sequence reads: CASTSLGGELFF.

The gene calls are TRBV20-1 and TRBJ2-6; the D call from TCRdb, TRBD2, cannot be confirmed without DNA. Per the germline V gene, CDR1 is DFQATT and CDR2 is SNEGSKA (reference sequence). This CDR3 contains 16 residues. The CDR3 spells CSARPRGRSGANVLTF.

This chain links TRBV4-1 with TRBJ2-2; as DNA is missing, the TRBD2 call by TCRdb cannot be tested. Germline V gene lookup returns CDR1 MGHRA and CDR2 YSYEKL. CDR3 size: 18 residues. The CDR3 reads CASSQDTRASGYGGELFF.

The chain's CDR3 is CSVETGANYEQYF. The chain uses TRBV29-1 and TRBJ2-7; the D call from TCRdb, TRBD1, cannot be confirmed without DNA. The CDR3 covers 13 residues. Germline CDR1 and CDR2: SQVTM and ANQGSEA.

V usage is TRBV6-1 and J usage is TRBJ2-1; TCRdb gives TRBD1 as the D gene, but with no DNA this cannot be confirmed. Germline CDR1 MNHNS, CDR2 SASEGT. This CDR3 has 16 residues. The CDR3 reads CASRFTGTGNYNEQFF.

The chain is built from TRBV20-1 and TRBJ2-1; TCRdb's D call of TRBD2 is untestable without DNA. CDR1 is DFQATT, CDR2 SNEGSKA, per germline (reference sequence). The CDR3 totals 14 residues. Here the CDR3 reads CSAPPSGRYNEQFF.

The CDR3 protein is CASSYIQGVGTEAFF. V and J are TRBV5-6 and TRBJ1-1; lacking DNA, the TRBD1 call made by TCRdb goes unchecked. Germline V CDR1 and CDR2: SGHDT, YYEEEE. This CDR3 contains 15 residues.

The CDR3 protein is CASSPRTAYSYEQYF. This chain links TRBV18 with TRBJ2-7. The CDR3 totals 15 residues. Germline V CDR1 and CDR2: KGHSH, LQKENI. Full variable domain (remainder filled in from reference TRBV18 and TRBJ2-7): NAGVMQNPRHLVRRRGQEARLRCSPMKGHSHVYWYRQLPEEGLKFMVYLQKENIIDESGMPKERFSAEFPKEGPSILRIQQVVRGDSAAYFCASSPRTAYSYEQYFGPGTRLTVT.

The V call is TRBV6-1, the J call TRBJ2-1; there is no DNA to check the TCRdb D call of TRBD1. The CDR3 totals 15 residues. Germline CDR1 and CDR2: MNHNS and SASEGT. CDR3 loop: CASSGGPLAYNEQFF.

The CDR3 is CSATDRVDSPLHF. This sequence joins TRBV20-1 and TRBJ1-6; the TCRdb D gene call, TRBD1, has no DNA to confirm it. The CDR3 is made up of 13 amino acids. CDR1 is DFQATT, CDR2 SNEGSKA, per germline (reference sequence).

The chain uses TRBV20-1 and TRBJ1-5; with no DNA, the TCRdb D assignment of TRBD1 cannot be verified. This CDR3 is built from 17 residues. Looked up from germline, CDR1 is DFQATT and CDR2 is SNEGSKA (reference sequence). The CDR3 sequence: CSAPLYPGTGGNQPQHF.

The chain joins TRBV3-1 to TRBJ2-3. CDR1 and CDR2 from the germline V gene are LGHDT and YNNKEL (reference sequence). There are 15 residues in the CDR3. This CDR3 reads CASSQVNSLADTQYF.

This sequence joins TRBV21-1 and TRBJ1-5. TRBV21-1 is an annotated pseudogene. The CDR3 loop spans 16 amino acids. CDR3 amino acids: CASSKVAGGGNQPQHF.

The rearrangement uses TRBV5-1 and TRBJ2-7; TCRdb names TRBD1, which stays unverified in the absence of DNA. The CDR3 runs to 15 residues. The germline V gene encodes CDR1 SGHRS and CDR2 YFSETQ. Here the CDR3 reads CASSPRPGQGNEQYF.

The chain carries TRBV12-3 or TRBV12-4 and TRBJ2-2; TCRdb's assignment of TRBD2 cannot be checked, as there is no DNA. The CDR3 loop spans 20 amino acids. CDR3 loop: CAILIDRDGKARTYTGELFF.

The V gene is TRBV6-5, the J gene TRBJ2-1; TCRdb's D call, TRBD2, is unchecked because there is no DNA. The CDR3 extends over 16 amino acids. The V gene's germline CDR1 is MNHEY and CDR2 SVGAGI. CDR3: CASSYGRHTRGNEQFF.

The rearrangement links TRBV14 to TRBJ2-3. There are 12 residues in the CDR3. Germline V gives CDR1 SGHDN, CDR2 FVKESK. CDR3 protein: CATSWGTDTQYF.

The chain has TRBV5-6 and TRBJ2-1; TCRdb selects TRBD2, and the lack of DNA leaves this call unchecked. This CDR3 is built from 16 residues. Germline CDR1 and CDR2: SGHDT and YYEEEE. CDR3 sequence reads: CASSLEALVGYNEQFF.

CDR3 amino acids: CASSSRNNEQFF. The chain uses TRBV12-5 and TRBJ2-1. Germline-derived CDR1 and CDR2 are LGHNT and FRNRAP. The CDR3 loop spans 12 amino acids.